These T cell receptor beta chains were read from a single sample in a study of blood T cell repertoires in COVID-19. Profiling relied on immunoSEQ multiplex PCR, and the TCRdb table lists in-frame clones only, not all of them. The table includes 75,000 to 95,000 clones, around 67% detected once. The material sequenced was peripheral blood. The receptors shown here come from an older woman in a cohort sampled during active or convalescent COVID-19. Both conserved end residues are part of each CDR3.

CDR3 protein: CASSLGDRAKLAEAFF
V gene: TRBV5-1

CDR3 protein: CSVVAGPFMNTEAFF
V gene: TRBV29-1

CDR3 protein: CASSLGTGPGNTIYF
V gene: TRBV13

CDR3 protein: CASSLGGLGNQPQHF
V gene: TRBV7-2

CDR3 protein: CASSFAVGQGVTEAFF
V gene: TRBV12-1

CDR3 protein: CASSLVGTSGGAYEQFF
V gene: TRBV7-2

CDR3 protein: CATSDLRGDTQATQYF
V gene: TRBV24-1

CDR3 protein: CASSQDPPEALSYEQYF
V gene: TRBV3-1/TRBV3-2

CDR3 protein: CASSQLLRGSDRGTNTEAFF
V gene: TRBV4-1

CDR3 protein: CASNRQGEKLFF
V gene: TRBV6-6

CDR3 protein: CASSFYGEAFF
V gene: TRBV7-2

CDR3 protein: CASSQDSGGTNEKLFF
V gene: TRBV4-3

CDR3 protein: CASSREQDYEQYF
V gene: TRBV21-1

CDR3 protein: CASSVLDLINSPLHF
V gene: TRBV3-1/TRBV3-2

CDR3 protein: CASNWDRDVPGELFF
V gene: TRBV19

CDR3 protein: CASTRDSQGETQYF
V gene: TRBV5-1

CDR3 protein: CASSWGRATGELFF
V gene: TRBV27

CDR3 protein: CASSLASGETQYF
V gene: TRBV5-6

CDR3 protein: CASSPEPGQQETQYF
V gene: TRBV7-9

CDR3 protein: CATSRVGGAENSPLHF
V gene: TRBV15

CDR3 protein: CASSYVIKPHEQFF
V gene: TRBV6-6

CDR3 protein: CASSPGDTQYF
V gene: TRBV18

CDR3 protein: CASSFTGAYEQYF
V gene: TRBV11-2

CDR3 protein: CASSLQGYEQYF
V gene: TRBV2

CDR3 protein: CASSRTGVQNQYF
V gene: TRBV6-5

CDR3 protein: CASKRDSNTDTQYF
V gene: TRBV3-1/TRBV3-2

CDR3 protein: CASSSRGGEQFF
V gene: TRBV28

CDR3 protein: CASSPRQGAGEKLFF
V gene: TRBV5-1

CDR3 protein: CASSPSGAGGFHEQYF
V gene: TRBV5-1

CDR3 protein: CASSRPGQADTQYF
V gene: TRBV7-9

CDR3 protein: CASSESAGGPYNEQFF
V gene: TRBV10-2

CDR3 protein: CASSPERGVIYEQYF
V gene: TRBV5-5

CDR3 protein: CASSYGRGQPQHF
V gene: TRBV6-5

CDR3 protein: CASSLDRSSYEQYF
V gene: TRBV5-6

CDR3 protein: CASSYRDSSYNEQFF
V gene: TRBV6-2/TRBV6-3

CDR3 protein: CASSLTSGGARDTQYF
V gene: TRBV4-1

CDR3 protein: CASSFRGVGTEAFF
V gene: TRBV28

CDR3 protein: CASSLGGFTDTQYF
V gene: TRBV11-3

CDR3 protein: CASSGRGHHVDEQYF
V gene: TRBV21-1

CDR3 protein: CASSPPRIGLAGAQTYNEQFF
V gene: TRBV18

CDR3 protein: CASSVSPGANVLTF
V gene: TRBV19

CDR3 protein: CASSLNRATEAFF
V gene: TRBV28

CDR3 protein: CASSFAGTNGYTF
V gene: TRBV27

CDR3 protein: CAWSGTGLSGANVLTF
V gene: TRBV30

CDR3 protein: CSVDRAVTEAFF
V gene: TRBV29-1

CDR3 protein: CASSLEGAYVYEQYF
V gene: TRBV5-1

CDR3 protein: CASSSIRGTDTQYF
V gene: TRBV7-9

CDR3 protein: CASRWTGSEGTIYF
V gene: TRBV6-5

CDR3 protein: CASSHLVGSSNQPQHF
V gene: TRBV27

CDR3 protein: CATSRVYGGDSGNTIYF
V gene: TRBV15

CDR3 protein: CASSSPWRGGGEQFF
V gene: TRBV6-2/TRBV6-3

CDR3 protein: CASSRSAQGGTEAFF
V gene: TRBV5-1

CDR3 protein: CASSQDPTGAYEQYF
V gene: TRBV4-3

CDR3 protein: CASSQEFFADSYGYTF
V gene: TRBV4-1

CDR3 protein: CASSQDGELAQYF
V gene: TRBV14

CDR3 protein: CASGLVISGSTDTQYF
V gene: TRBV12-5

CDR3 protein: CASRLVGAENTEAFF
V gene: TRBV12-2

CDR3 protein: CASSVTGTAYNEQFF
V gene: TRBV9